The present T cell receptor (beta chain) was sequenced within a study of PD-L1 blockade in urothelial cancer. Study overall: At 3 weeks (second dose) and 6 weeks after starting treatment, blood was analyzed. A median blood sample held roughly 150,000 T cells and under 85,000 unique TCRs.

V dropped 2 bases and J dropped 7; count of bases not matched to a gene: 7. The germline V gene encodes CDR1 SGDLS and CDR2 YYNGEE. This CDR3 region has 16 residues. The patients had locally advanced or metastatic urothelial carcinoma. Samples spanned pretreatment and treatment, with 1 to 8 time points per patient. Data came from immunoSEQ multiplex PCR; TCRdb stores just in-frame clones and leaves some out. The sample has roughly 40,000 clones; roughly 77% are singletons. The sequence was obtained from a man aged 65 to 79 with urothelial cancer. J is TRBJ2-1 and V is TRBV9; 12 bases are shared with TRBD2. The starting material was PBMCs, obtained around atezolizumab (anti-PD-L1) treatment. The CDR3 DNA is TGTGCCAGCAGCGTTGCCCTAGCGGGAGGGCCTAATGAGCAGTTCTTC. Translated, it gives CASSVALAGGPNEQFF.